This T cell receptor beta chain was profiled in a study of cytomegalovirus exposure and HLA in healthy donors. From germline, CDR1 is MNHEY and CDR2 SVGAGI. Trimming cost V 2 bases and J 5 bases, with 16 bases left between them. CDR3 length: 15 residues. Whole-study findings and limits: An analysis that was carried out later associated fewer than 20,000 TCR beta sequences with HLA alleles at 0.05 false discovery rate. V- and J-gene trimming of TCR beta was linked (in a later analysis) to a missense DCLRE1C variant.

For this clone: The antigen is undetermined.

Primers: 60 Vbeta forward and 13 Jbeta reverse. Method: immunoSEQ multiplex PCR; TCRdb's copy keeps in-frame clones and lacks some. The table includes fewer than 200,000 clones, 65% to 85% detected once. The chain uses TRBV6-5 and TRBJ2-7; weak D call: TRBD1 (6 bases). The receptor was derived from a woman aged 45 to 65 in good health and CMV-seropositive. The sequenced sample was PBMCs. CDR3 nucleotide sequence: TGTGCCAGCAGTTACGAAGGGGGAAGAATGAACGAGCAGTACTTC. Amino acid sequence: CASSYEGGRMNEQYF.